Ten or more counts support the clone carrying this T cell receptor (beta chain). The V and J ends lost 8 bases and 8 bases respectively, with 12 bases between them. In germline, CDR1 is MNHNS, CDR2 SASEGT. CDR3 length: 11 residues. These data belong to a study of regulatory T cells in long-lasting Graves disease. Construction of TCR beta libraries relied on iRepertoire HTBI primers and on Arm-PCR targeting CDR3 regions. Each CDR3 protein is one row after TCRdb ran MiXCR on the multiplex PCR reads. The sample has a few hundred thousand distinct CDR3 sequences; around 24% are singletons. The time point here: persistent/refractory GD, antithyroid drugs over 5 years with positive TRAb. PBMC RNA was the source of the TCR library.

This chain links TRBV6-1 with TRBJ1-2, with a possible D match to TRBD1 (5 bases). The clonotype was recovered from a female donor with Graves disease. The source material was peripheral blood mononuclear cells (PBMCs), sampled when the disease was refractory, from a patient treated with antithyroid drugs. The CDR3 sequence is CASRGARGYTF. The CDR3, as DNA: TGTGCCAGCCGAGGGGCTCGGGGCTACACCTTC.